The 15 T cell receptor beta chains below all came from one sample that was sequenced in a study of blood T cell repertoires in COVID-19. Sequencing used immunoSEQ multiplex PCR; TCRdb keeps in-frame clones, though not all of them. The sample has 71,000 or so clones; about four fifths are singletons. Sequencing was carried out using peripheral blood. All receptors derive from a man in his sixties or seventies with acute or convalescent COVID-19.

This clone was found once. Because the CDR3's place on the DNA is in doubt, the DNA is left out and the CDR3 is given as listed by TCRdb. This chain links TRBV12-1 with TRBJ1-2; the table names TRBD1, a call not compared with the DNA. TRBV12-1 is a pseudogene. The CDR3 sequence runs 16 residues, both termini included. The CDR3 region is CASSLFGQGNNYGYTF.

The chain is built from TRBV25-1 and TRBJ1-1; maybe TRBD1 (6 bases). The V end lost 1 base, the J end lost 1 base, and 13 bases lay between the germline ends. This CDR3 region has 16 residues. Germline assignment: CDR1 MGHDK and CDR2 SYGVNS. The CDR3 DNA sequence: TGTGCCAGCAGTGAATTGGGGGCACAGGGGAACACTGAAGCTTTCTTT. Its translation is CASSELGAQGNTEAFF.

CDR3 residues: CASSLVEGVGTEAFF. In nucleotides, the CDR3 is TGCGCCAGCAGCTTGGTAGAGGGGGTAGGCACTGAAGCTTTCTTT. This chain links TRBV5-1 with TRBJ1-1; D possibly corresponds to TRBD1 (6 bases). The CDR3 is 15 amino acids. In germline, CDR1 is SGHRS, CDR2 YFSETQ. Trimming removed 0 bases from V and 4 bases from J, with 13 bases in between.

J is TRBJ2-5 and V is TRBV28; 8 bases are shared with TRBD2. V lost 6 bases to trimming and J lost 5 bases; unmatched junction nucleotides: 8. The CDR3 runs 14 residues. The germline CDR1 and CDR2 sequences are MDHEN and SYDVKM. The CDR3 DNA follows: TGTGCCAGCAGGCCAAGCGGGAGAAGGGAGACCCAGTACTTC. Translation: CASRPSGRRETQYF.

The CDR3, as DNA: TGTGCCAGCAGTTATTCAGGGGGCAGAAACACCATATATTTT. Translating gives CASSYSGGRNTIYF. The chain employs TRBV6-5 and TRBJ1-3; the match to TRBD1 covers 8 bases. Germline trimming cut 3 bases from V and 5 bases from J; bases unmatched to any gene: 3. The CDR3 extends over 14 amino acids. Germline loops: CDR1 MNHEY, CDR2 SVGAGI.

V and J are TRBV19 and TRBJ1-1, with 8 bases aligning to TRBD1. This CDR3 spans 14 amino acids. Germline V gene sequence: CDR1 LNHDA, CDR2 SQIVND (reference sequence). J was trimmed by 1 base and V by 11 bases; bases with no gene match: 9. CDR3 DNA: TGTGCCTCACGATTCACAGGGGGGAACACTGAAGCTTTCTTT. Translated, it gives CASRFTGGNTEAFF. The full variable domain, rest sourced from reference TRBV19 and TRBJ1-1, is DGGITQSPKYLFRKEGQNVTLSCEQNLNHDAMYWYRQDPGQGLRLIYYSQIVNDFQKGDIAEGYSVSREKKESFPLTVTSAQKNPTAFYLCASRFTGGNTEAFFGQGTRLTVV.

The chain recombines TRBV2 with TRBJ1-1, with 7 positions matching TRBD1. The CDR3 covers 15 residues. Germline CDR1 and CDR2: SNHLY and FYNNEI. Losses at the gene ends were 1 base for V and 4 bases for J; bases not matched to a gene: 6. The CDR3 sequence: CASSEEGGASTEAFF. The CDR3 coding sequence is TGTGCCAGCAGTGAAGAAGGGGGCGCGAGCACTGAAGCTTTCTTT.

V usage is TRBV18 and J usage is TRBJ2-1, with 7 bases identical to TRBD1. CDR1 is KGHSH, CDR2 LQKENI, per germline. J lost 5 bases, V lost 4 bases, and 14 bases had no gene match. This CDR3 has 17 residues. CDR3: CASSQVPSGTDDNEQFF. The DNA of the CDR3 is TGTGCCAGCTCACAGGTCCCGTCCGGGACAGACGACAATGAGCAGTTCTTC.

The V and J genes are TRBV25-1 and TRBJ2-7; TRBD2 aligns across 14 bases. This CDR3 region has 16 residues. Germline trimming cut 4 bases from V and 2 bases from J; bases unmatched to any gene: 4. Germline V lookup: CDR1 MGHDK, CDR2 SYGVNS. Here the CDR3 DNA reads TGTGCCAGCAGTGGACTAGCGGGAGGGTCGGCCTACGAGCAGTACTTC. Its protein is CASSGLAGGSAYEQYF.

This rearrangement joins TRBV5-1 to TRBJ2-6; the D gene is possibly TRBD1 (6 bases). This CDR3 comprises 17 residues. The ends were cut back, 0 bases at V and 1 base at J, with 11 bases in the middle. Germline V lookup: CDR1 SGHRS, CDR2 YFSETQ. CDR3 in DNA: TGCGCCAGCAGCTTGGACAGGGTCTTATCTGGGGCCAACGTCCTGACTTTC. Its translation is CASSLDRVLSGANVLTF.

This rearrangement joins TRBV19 to TRBJ1-4, with D possibly TRBD1 on 5 matching bases. The V gene's germline CDR1 is LNHDA and CDR2 SQIVND (reference sequence). V gave up 4 bases and J gave up 0 bases, with 9 bases separating them. CDR3 length: 15 amino acids. The CDR3, as DNA: TGTGCCAGTAGTAGTACAGGCCCAACTAATGAAAAACTGTTTTTT. Encoded protein: CASSSTGPTNEKLFF.

This clone was observed a single time. J is TRBJ2-3 and V is TRBV7-9; D is ambiguous. The CDR3 sequence is 13 residues long. The germline V gene encodes CDR1 SEHNR and CDR2 FQNEAQ (reference sequence). V gave up 4 bases and J gave up 0 bases, with 5 bases separating them. CDR3 DNA sequence: TGTGCCAGCAGCTCCTCTAGCACAGATACGCAGTATTTT. Translating it yields CASSSSSTDTQYF.

This clone showed up just once. The chain combines TRBV5-4 with TRBJ1-2; TRBD1 might be the D (5 bases). Trimming left V 4 bases short and J 8 bases short, with 18 bases between. The CDR3 is 14 residues long. CDR1 and CDR2 (germline): SGHNT, YYREEE (reference sequence). The CDR3 loop reads CASSPLAGGGGYTF. The CDR3 coding sequence is TGTGCCAGCAGCCCCCTAGCCGGGGGGGGAGGCTACACCTTC. Full variable domain (missing parts from reference TRBV5-4 and TRBJ1-2): ETGVTQSPTHLIKTRGQQVTLRCSSQSGHNTVSWYQQALGQGPQFIFQYYREEENGRGNFPPRFSGLQFPNYSSELNVNALELDDSALYLCASSPLAGGGGYTFGSGTRLTVV.

The chain recombines TRBV6-4 with TRBJ2-5, with D perhaps matching TRBD2 (6 bases). Germline V CDR1 and CDR2: MRHNA, SNTAGT. V was shortened by 6 bases and J by 5 bases, with 13 bases between the two germline ends. The CDR3 sequence is 13 residues long. This chain's CDR3 is CASSVHGGETQYF. The CDR3 nucleotides read TGTGCCAGCAGCGTCCACGGAGGGGAGACCCAGTACTTC.

CDR3 coding DNA: TGTGCCAGTAAGATGGGTATGGGCTACGGCGGGGAGCTGTTTTTT. Its translation: CASKMGMGYGGELFF. The V gene is TRBV19, the J gene TRBJ2-2; D not resolved. The germline V gene has CDR1 LNHDA and CDR2 SQIVND (reference sequence). The length of the CDR3 is 15 residues. Trimming stripped 7 bases from V and 7 bases from J, with 19 bases between. Complete variable domain (other parts from reference TRBV19 and TRBJ2-2): DGGITQSPKYLFRKEGQNVTLSCEQNLNHDAMYWYRQDPGQGLRLIYYSQIVNDFQKGDIAEGYSVSREKKESFPLTVTSAQKNPTAFYLCASKMGMGYGGELFFGEGSRLTVL.